These T cell receptor beta chains were read from a single sample in a study of cytomegalovirus exposure and HLA in healthy donors. Sequenced by immunoSEQ multiplex PCR; TCRdb stores in-frame clones only, minus some. In the table there are hundreds of thousands of clones, roughly two thirds of which are singletons. Sequencing used PBMCs. These receptors were collected from a female donor in good health and CMV-seronegative. Each CDR3 is given with its conserved first and last residue. A D gene is named only where the DNA matches it firmly. The listing skips clone size in some rows; elsewhere it reads once, few, many or a size class.

-	TRBV10-3	TRBJ2-5	TRBD1	CAIRRTGVGETQYF	TGTGCCATCAGGAGGACAGGGGTCGGGGAGACCCAGTACTTC
-	TRBV19	TRBJ1-2	TRBD1	CASSIRTGGYYGYTF	TGTGCCAGTAGTATCCGGACAGGGGGGTACTATGGCTACACCTTC
-	TRBV6-1	TRBJ2-4	TRBD1	CASSEQGASKNIQYF	TGTGCCAGCAGTGAACAGGGGGCGTCCAAAAACATTCAGTACTTC
-	TRBV11-3	TRBJ2-7	TRBD2	CASSLATSGPTYEQYF	TGTGCCAGCAGCTTAGCAACTAGCGGGCCTACCTACGAGCAGTACTTC
-	TRBV6-5	TRBJ1-1	-	CASSGGVNTEAFF	TGTGCCAGCAGTGGGGGGGTGAACACTGAAGCTTTCTTT
-	TRBV7-6	TRBJ1-3	TRBD1	CASSLGTASSGNTIYF	TGTGCCAGCAGCTTGGGGACAGCCTCCTCTGGAAACACCATATATTTT
-	TRBV5-6	TRBJ2-5	-	CASTHRVETQYF	TGTGCCAGCACCCACAGGGTGGAGACCCAGTACTTC
-	TRBV30	TRBJ2-7	TRBD2	CAWSATPGLAPKKVPYEQYF	TGTGCCTGGAGCGCAACGCCGGGACTAGCGCCAAAAAAGGTCCCCTACGAGCAGTACTTC
-	TRBV10-2	TRBJ2-7	-	CASGWTAYEQYF	TGCGCCAGCGGTTGGACAGCCTACGAGCAGTACTTC
few	TRBV27	TRBJ1-5	-	CASRQSGTASNQPQHF	TGTGCCAGCAGACAAAGCGGGACTGCTAGCAATCAGCCCCAGCATTTT
few	TRBV28	TRBJ2-7	-	CASSRAPGEQYF	TGTGCCAGCAGTCGCGCCCCGGGCGAGCAGTACTTC
-	TRBV18	TRBJ2-1	TRBD1	CASSPPGGAYNEQFF	TGTGCCAGCTCACCACCAGGGGGCGCTTACAATGAGCAGTTCTTC